This T cell receptor beta chain was identified in a study of blood T cell repertoires in COVID-19 (dated by TCRdb to about 2020). Study-level background: Collaborator samples came from the United States, Italy and Spain and covered acute and convalescent phases of COVID-19. The prospective study material was composed of cDNA or gDNA derived from T cells, B-cell-depleted T cells, or PBMCs. The samples were drawn from two sources: the first 160 participants of the ongoing ImmuneRACE study, and 1,000 to 1,500 subjects contributed by 6 global collaborators. Deeply sampled blood TCRbeta repertoires from subjects exposed to, actively infected with, or recovered from COVID-19 were included in the dataset. The sample metadata nearly always contained a de-identified subject ID, COVID-19 status, age in years and sex. Where available, HLA class I and class II types were taken from metadata supplied by the sample provider and were not determined by assay-based typing. The repertoires were made available in a free public database intended to serve as a resource for research on the immune response to SARS-CoV-2.

Whole blood was collected in K2EDTA tubes by collaborating institutions according to the institutions' own protocols. For TCRbeta analysis, collaborators shipped samples as frozen whole blood, isolated PBMCs, or DNA extracted from either of those sample types. V is shortened by 6 bases, J by 3 bases, and the region joining them spans 5 bases. Reading the germline V gene gives CDR1 MDHEN and CDR2 SYDVKM. Reading from cysteine to phenylalanine, the CDR3 counts 11 amino acids. The retained sequence is limited to the CDR3, 33 bases, with the frame set at the first base. TCRbeta CDR3 regions were amplified from genomic DNA using the immunoSEQ Assay, a bias-controlled multiplex PCR. Per the authors' processing: Nucleated cell counts per sample were estimated from amplification of reference gene primers within the assay. To quantify the absolute abundance of each unique TCRbeta CDR3 rearrangement, sequence reads were collapsed and filtered. For each sample, productive Simpson clonality was calculated as the square root of Simpson's diversity index across productive rearrangements. TCRdb took over this immuneACCESS table, retaining in-frame rearrangements with V and J assigned. Such tables are incomplete; in checked studies, under half of the missing clones stem from an unresolved V gene, and the remainder is unexplained. V, J and clone size reflect that table, while D and trimming were determined from the DNA. This sample gives 35,000 to 40,000 clones in total; roughly 90% of them show up just once. 25% to 30% of the sample rests with the top ten.

Overall results and qualifications from the work: How much clinical and demographic metadata was included differed by source and by participant, and the metadata was provided uncurated.

Of note for this clone: What antigen it recognizes has not been identified. No per-base quality is available; no much larger clone lies one base away.

Source material: peripheral blood. The rearranged chain carries TRBV28 and TRBJ2-5; no D gene call is confident. The sequence was collected from a man aged 55 to 70 with active or convalescent COVID-19. The CDR3 region: CASSFEETQYF. The nucleotide sequence reads as follows: TGTGCCAGCAGCTTTGAAGAGACCCAGTACTTC.